These 19 T cell receptor beta chains were all obtained from the same sample, sequenced in a study of chemoradiotherapy in HPV16-positive cancers. Measured with immunoSEQ multiplex PCR; TCRdb has only the in-frame clones, and not every one. In the table there are about 11,000 clones, 65% to 80% of which are singletons. This specimen was taken from a patient who underwent chemoradiotherapy. The receptors shown here come from a human donor with HPV-associated anogenital cancer.

This clone was counted a few times. The V gene is TRBV2, the J gene TRBJ1-6, with D possibly being TRBD1 (6 bases). The V end was cut by 8 bases, the J end by 8 bases, with 16 bases between. The CDR3 extends over 14 amino acids. Germline V CDR1 and CDR2: SNHLY, FYNNEI. The DNA for the CDR3 is TGTGCCAGCCAAGCACAGGGACGCGATTCACCCCTCCACTTT. Its protein product is CASQAQGRDSPLHF.

This clone was recorded a few times. The V gene is TRBV19, the J gene TRBJ2-1, with D perhaps TRBD1 (5 bases). Trimming left V 5 bases short and J 10 bases short, with 9 bases between. Germline CDR1 LNHDA, CDR2 SQIVND (reference sequence). The CDR3 covers 11 residues. The DNA for the CDR3 is TGTGCCAGTAGTGAACGACAGGAGCAGTTCTTC. Translation gives CASSERQEQFF.

The J gene is TRBJ2-1, the V gene TRBV11-2; D remains unclear. Trimming cost V 0 bases and J 2 bases, with 8 bases left between them. CDR1 is SGHAT, CDR2 FQNNGV, per germline. This CDR3 is built from 15 residues. The CDR3 loop is CASSLELGTYNEQFF. The CDR3 DNA sequence: TGTGCCAGCAGCTTAGAGTTAGGGACCTACAATGAGCAGTTCTTC.

This clone was observed a few times. The chain is built from TRBV30 and TRBJ1-2; no clear D gene. Looked up from germline, CDR1 is GTSNPN and CDR2 is SVGIG (reference sequence). V lost 4 bases, J lost 3 bases, and 12 bases lay in between. CDR3 length equals 13 residues. CDR3 in DNA: TGTGCCTGGACTCGAGGAGGCGACTATGGCTACACCTTC. This codes for CAWTRGGDYGYTF.

The J gene is TRBJ2-5, the V gene TRBV7-6; TRBD2 aligns across 9 bases. Germline V CDR1 and CDR2: SGHVS, FNYEAQ. The CDR3 has 15 amino acids. Trimming took 3 bases from V and 5 from J; bases not matched to a gene: 7. CDR3 amino acids: CASSFGRGGTETQYF. The CDR3 DNA follows: TGTGCCAGCAGCTTCGGGCGGGGGGGCACGGAGACCCAGTACTTC.

The gene calls are TRBV2 and TRBJ2-1; TRBD2 is a possible D gene (7 bases). CDR1 and CDR2 from the germline V gene are SNHLY and FYNNEI. The CDR3 contains 12 residues. V shed 6 bases and J shed 8 bases, with 11 bases lying between them. Here the CDR3 DNA reads TGTGCCAGCAGGGAGGGGGGGGATGAGCAGTTCTTC. Translated, it gives CASREGGDEQFF.

This chain uses TRBV6-5 with TRBJ2-7; D possibly uses TRBD1 or TRBD2 (6 bases each). The CDR3 length is 13 residues. From germline, CDR1 is MNHEY and CDR2 SVGAGI. With 9 bases removed from V and 2 bases from J, the gap between germline ends came to 14 bases. CDR3 bases: TGTGCCAGTAGTGGGAGGACAGCCTACGAGCAGTACTTC. Protein sequence: CASSGRTAYEQYF.

This clone was picked up one time. In DNA form, the CDR3 reads TGCGCCAGCAGCCGGACAGGGGCCGGGGCCAACGTCCTGACTTTC. This sequence encodes CASSRTGAGANVLTF. This sequence joins TRBV5-1 and TRBJ2-6, with 9 positions matching TRBD1. V trimming: 4 bases; J trimming: 4 bases; junction bases outside the gene matches: 3. The CDR3 runs 15 residues. Per germline, CDR1 SGHRS and CDR2 YFSETQ.

V gene TRBV11-3 combines with J gene TRBJ2-7, with 9 bases matching TRBD1. With V trimmed by 5 bases and J by 2 bases, 7 bases remained unmatched. Germline V gene lookup returns CDR1 SGHNT and CDR2 YENEEA. The CDR3 sequence is 15 residues long. CDR3 in DNA: TGTGCCAGCAGCCTTGGGACAGGGACTCCCTACGAGCAGTACTTC. Translated, it gives CASSLGTGTPYEQYF.

The gene calls are TRBV19 and TRBJ1-6; D is unresolved. Trimming left V 3 bases short and J 7 bases short, with 16 bases between. Germline lookup yields CDR1 LNHDA and CDR2 SQIVND (reference sequence). The CDR3 spans 16 residues. The DNA for the CDR3 is TGTGCCAGTAGTATCGCCGATCCCGCGGCAAATTCACCCCTCCACTTT. This translates into CASSIADPAANSPLHF.

The CDR3 coding sequence is TGTGCCAGCAGCGTGGGCAGGGGAAACACCATATATTTT. Its protein product is CASSVGRGNTIYF. V is TRBV9 and J is TRBJ1-3; D gene ambiguous. This CDR3 contains 13 residues. CDR1 is SGDLS, CDR2 YYNGEE, per germline. V was shortened by 2 bases and J by 4 bases, with 7 bases between the two germline ends.

The chain is built from TRBV9 and TRBJ1-1; no firm D call. The germline CDR1 and CDR2 sequences are SGDLS and YYNGEE. V lost 0 bases, J lost 5 bases, and 8 bases lay in between. The CDR3 is 13 residues long. DNA of the CDR3: TGTGCCAGCAGCGTAGGGGCGAGGACTGAAGCTTTCTTT. Translated, it gives CASSVGARTEAFF.

In this sample, this clone turned up a few times. The rearrangement uses TRBV10-3 and TRBJ1-5; 7 bases agree with TRBD1. Trimming at V came to 11 bases and at J to 2 bases, leaving 6 bases not matched to a gene. The CDR3 is made up of 13 amino acids. Germline loops: CDR1 ENHRY, CDR2 SYGVKD. This CDR3 reads CASQGERNQPQHF. The CDR3 DNA sequence: TGTGCCTCCCAGGGGGAACGCAATCAGCCCCAGCATTTT.

V is TRBV27 and J is TRBJ2-1, with 7 bases matching TRBD1. Germline values: CDR1 MNHEY, CDR2 SMNVEV (reference sequence). This CDR3 spans 13 amino acids. The V segment lost 7 bases and the J segment 6 bases; nucleotides outside the gene matches: 6. As DNA, the CDR3 is TGTGCCAGCACCCCGACAGGGCCCAATGAGCAGTTCTTC. Protein sequence: CASTPTGPNEQFF.

The rearrangement uses TRBV4-1 and TRBJ2-4, with D tentatively TRBD1 or TRBD2 (5 bases each). CDR3 length: 13 amino acids. V was pared by 2 bases and J by 8 bases, with 10 bases between. CDR1 and CDR2 from the germline V gene are MGHRA and YSYEKL. The CDR3 sequence is CASSQQPGHIQYF. In nucleotides, the CDR3 is TGCGCCAGCAGCCAACAGCCGGGGCACATTCAGTACTTC.

V is TRBV30 and J is TRBJ2-7; perhaps TRBD1 as D (5 bases). CDR1 GTSNPN and CDR2 SVGIG come from the germline V gene (reference sequence). The CDR3 consists of 14 residues. Trimming stripped 4 bases from V and 1 base from J, with 14 bases between. The CDR3 DNA reads TGTGCCTGGACCTGGGGCAGTTGGTCCTACGAGCAGTACTTC. Its translation is CAWTWGSWSYEQYF.

The rearrangement links TRBV5-4 to TRBJ1-1, with D unresolved. V was clipped by 7 bases and J by 1 base, with 8 bases between them. The length of the CDR3 is 12 residues. From germline, CDR1 is SGHNT and CDR2 YYREEE (reference sequence). The CDR3 spells CASSYTNTEAFF. CDR3 DNA sequence: TGTGCCAGCTCCTACACGAACACTGAAGCTTTCTTT.

The chain links TRBV15 to TRBJ1-5; possibly TRBD1 for D (6 bases). V shed 4 bases and J shed 7 bases, with 17 bases lying between them. The germline CDR1 and CDR2 sequences are LNHNV and YYDKDF (reference sequence). The CDR3 extends over 15 amino acids. CDR3 region: CATSTPGGAGQPQHF. The DNA of the CDR3 is TGTGCCACCAGCACTCCCGGGGGGGCCGGGCAGCCCCAGCATTTT.

The sample holds one count of this clone. This CDR3 is CAWSWGAEAFF. The DNA of the CDR3 is TGTGCCTGGAGCTGGGGGGCTGAAGCTTTCTTT. The V gene is TRBV30, the J gene TRBJ1-1; tentatively, D is TRBD1 (5 bases). The CDR3 sequence is 11 residues long. V gave up 3 bases and J gave up 6 bases, with 8 bases separating them. Germline V lookup: CDR1 GTSNPN, CDR2 SVGIG (reference sequence).